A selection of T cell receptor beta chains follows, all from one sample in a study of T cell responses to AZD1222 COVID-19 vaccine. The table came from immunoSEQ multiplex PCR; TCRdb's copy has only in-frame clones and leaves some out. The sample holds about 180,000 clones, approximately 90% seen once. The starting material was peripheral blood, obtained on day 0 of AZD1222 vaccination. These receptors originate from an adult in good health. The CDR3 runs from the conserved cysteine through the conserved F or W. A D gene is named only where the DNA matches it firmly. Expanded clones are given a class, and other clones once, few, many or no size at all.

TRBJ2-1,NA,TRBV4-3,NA,TGCGCCAGCAGCCACCTACTAACGGGGAATGAGCAGTTCTTC,CASSHLLTGNEQFF
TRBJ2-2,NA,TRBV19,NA,TGTGCCAGTAGTATAGCTGGCAACTCGAACACCGGGGAGCTGTTTTTT,CASSIAGNSNTGELFF
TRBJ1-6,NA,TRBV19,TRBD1,TGTGCCAGTAGTACCTCCGGGACAGCTAATTCACCCCTCCACTTT,CASSTSGTANSPLHF
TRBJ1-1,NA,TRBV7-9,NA,TGTGCCAGCAGCCGACAGAGGAACACTGAAGCTTTCTTT,CASSRQRNTEAFF
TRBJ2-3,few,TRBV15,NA,TGTGCCACCAGCAGAATCGGGGGGCGAGATACGCAGTATTTT,CATSRIGGRDTQYF
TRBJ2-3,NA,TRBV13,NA,TGTGCCAGCAGCCAGGACGGCACAGATACGCAGTATTTT,CASSQDGTDTQYF
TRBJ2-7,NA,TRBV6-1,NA,TGTGCCAGCAGTGAAGCGCGGGGCCCTCGGATGTACTTC,CASSEARGPRMYF
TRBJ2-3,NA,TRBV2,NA,TGTGCCAGCTCGGCAGACCCATCGCTTTTAGATTGGGGCACAGATACGCAGTATTTT,CASSADPSLLDWGTDTQYF
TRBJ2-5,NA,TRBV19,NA,TGTGCCAGTAGTAGCCAAGCCGCCCAAGAGACCCAGTACTTC,CASSSQAAQETQYF
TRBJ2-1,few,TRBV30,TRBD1,TGTGCCTGGAGTGGGGGACAGGGTTCAGAGTTGTTCTTC,CAWSGGQGSELFF
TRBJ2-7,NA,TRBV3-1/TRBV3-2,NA,TGTGCCAGCAGCCTGAGCCACGAGCAGTACTTC,CASSLSHEQYF
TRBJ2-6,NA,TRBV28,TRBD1,TGTGCCAGTAACACCGGGACAGTTAGCTCTGGGGCCAACGTCCTGACTTTC,CASNTGTVSSGANVLTF
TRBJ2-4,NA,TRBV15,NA,TGTGCCACCGGTCCCAGGGAAAACATTCAGTACTTC,CATGPRENIQYF
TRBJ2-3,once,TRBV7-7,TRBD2,TGTGCTAGCAGCTTAGGCGGGGGAGGAGATACGCAGTATTTT,CASSLGGGGDTQYF
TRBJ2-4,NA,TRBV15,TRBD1,TGTGCCACCAGTCGGACAGGTGGGGAAAACATTCAGTACTTC,CATSRTGGENIQYF
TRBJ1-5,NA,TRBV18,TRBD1,TGTGCCAGCTCACCCGGGACAGGGGTGAAGCCCCAGCATTTT,CASSPGTGVKPQHF
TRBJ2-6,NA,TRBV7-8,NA,TGTGCCAGCAGGCTGTCGTCCTCTGGGGCCAACGTCCTGACTTTC,CASRLSSSGANVLTF
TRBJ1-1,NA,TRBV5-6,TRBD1,TGTGCCAGCAGCACCAGGACAGGGGAAGCTTTCTTT,CASSTRTGEAFF
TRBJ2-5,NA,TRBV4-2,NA,TGTGCCAGCAGCCAAGATGGGGCGGAGGGCGAGACCCAGTACTTC,CASSQDGAEGETQYF
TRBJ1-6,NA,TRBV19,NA,TGTGCCAGTAGTATTCAGGGCACCAATTCACCCCTCCACTTT,CASSIQGTNSPLHF
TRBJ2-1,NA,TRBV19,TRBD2,TGTGCCAGTAGTATAGGCGGGGGGGGCATGAATGAGCAGTTCTTC,CASSIGGGGMNEQFF
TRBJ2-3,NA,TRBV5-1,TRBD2,TGCGCCAGCAGCCCGCGGGGGGCGCCCACAGATACGCAGTATTTT,CASSPRGAPTDTQYF
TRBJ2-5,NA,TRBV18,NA,TGTGCCAGCTCACCACAGGGGTCGGGGGAGACCCAGTACTTC,CASSPQGSGETQYF